This section outlines one T cell receptor (beta chain) sequence together with its context. The sample is drawn from a study of T cells in Graves' hyperthyroidism and ophthalmopathy. Amplified TCR beta CDR3 regions derived from RNA transcripts. The HTBI set primed first-round TCR CDR3 RT-PCR. From the multiplex PCR reads, TCRdb called clonotypes with MiXCR, one entry per CDR3 protein. Among around 500,000 distinct CDR3 sequences listed, approximately 15% were seen once. The receptor comes from a woman aged 18 to 35 with Graves' hyperthyroidism. Sequences were obtained from blood.

The CDR3 sequence: CASSPHSGQPQHF. The CDR3 DNA is TGCGCCAGCAGCCCGCATAGCGGTCAGCCCCAGCATTTT. This chain joins TRBV5-1 and TRBJ1-5; D ambiguous. The V end was cut by 4 bases, the J end by 6 bases, with 11 bases between. This CDR3 has 13 residues. Germline V lookup: CDR1 SGHRS, CDR2 YFSETQ.